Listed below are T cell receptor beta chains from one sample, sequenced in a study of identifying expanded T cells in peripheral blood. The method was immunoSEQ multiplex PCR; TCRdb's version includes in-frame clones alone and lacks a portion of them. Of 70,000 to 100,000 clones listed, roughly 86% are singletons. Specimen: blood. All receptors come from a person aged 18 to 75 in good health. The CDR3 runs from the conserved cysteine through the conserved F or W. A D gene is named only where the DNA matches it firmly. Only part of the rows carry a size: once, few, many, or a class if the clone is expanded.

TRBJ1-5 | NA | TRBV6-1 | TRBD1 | TGTGCCAGCAGTGACGGGACAGAGAATCAGCCCCAGCATTTT | CASSDGTENQPQHF
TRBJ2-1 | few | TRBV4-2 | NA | TGTGCCAGCAGCCAAGATCCCGGTTCCTACAATGAGCAGTTCTTC | CASSQDPGSYNEQFF
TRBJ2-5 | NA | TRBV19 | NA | TGTGCCAGTAGTGCCTCACTAGCAGGGGAGCAGTACTTC | CASSASLAGEQYF
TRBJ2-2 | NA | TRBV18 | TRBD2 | TGTGCCAGCTCACCAGCCCTAGCGGGGGTCACCGGGGAGCTGTTTTTT | CASSPALAGVTGELFF
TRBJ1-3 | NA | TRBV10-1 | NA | TGCGCCAGCAGCTCCGACGCAAGCTCTGGAAACACCATATATTTT | CASSSDASSGNTIYF
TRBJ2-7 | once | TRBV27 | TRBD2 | TGTGCCAGCAGTTTAGGGGGACTAGCGGGGGGTAACAACGAGCAGTACTTC | CASSLGGLAGGNNEQYF
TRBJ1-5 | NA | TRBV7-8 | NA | TGTGCCAGCAGCTTACAGGGGAACCAGCCCCAGCATTTT | CASSLQGNQPQHF
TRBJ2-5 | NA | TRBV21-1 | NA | TGTGCCAGCAGCCTTCCGGGCAGGAAGGAGACCCAGTACTTC | CASSLPGRKETQYF
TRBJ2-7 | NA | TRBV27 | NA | TGTGCCAGCAGTTTATCACCGGGAGCGGACGAGCAGTACTTC | CASSLSPGADEQYF
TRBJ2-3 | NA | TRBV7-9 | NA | TGTGCCAGCAGCTTAAACCTGGCGGGGACCACAGATACGCAGTATTTT | CASSLNLAGTTDTQYF
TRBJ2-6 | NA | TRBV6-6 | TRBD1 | TGTGCCAGCAGTTACACTCGGGACAGTGGGGCCAACGTCCTGACTTTC | CASSYTRDSGANVLTF
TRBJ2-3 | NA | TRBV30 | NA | TGTGCCTGGGGAACAGATACGCAGTATTTT | CAWGTDTQYF
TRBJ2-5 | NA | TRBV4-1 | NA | TGCGCCAGCAGCCAAGTACCGGCCGCCCAGGAAGAGACCCAGTACTTC | CASSQVPAAQEETQYF
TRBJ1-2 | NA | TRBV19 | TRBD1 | TGTGCCAGTAGCCGGGACAGGCAGAACTATGGCTACACCTTC | CASSRDRQNYGYTF
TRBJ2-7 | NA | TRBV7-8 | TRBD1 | TGTGCCAGCAGCTTAATCGAGGGGGCGGGCGAGCAGTACTTC | CASSLIEGAGEQYF
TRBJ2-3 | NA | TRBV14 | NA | TGTGCCAGCAGCCAAGCGTATACGCAGTATTTT | CASSQAYTQYF
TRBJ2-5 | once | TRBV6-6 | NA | TGTGCCAGCAGTTATACCGCCAGGGGGGGGGAGACCCAGTACTTC | CASSYTARGGETQYF
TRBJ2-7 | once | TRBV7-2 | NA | TGTGCCAGCAGCTTACGGGAGGGATCGGGACAGGGTTTTTACGAGCAGTACTTC | CASSLREGSGQGFYEQYF
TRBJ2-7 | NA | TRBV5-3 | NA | TGTGCCAGAAGCTTCGTGACTGGAGGCGAGCAGTACTTC | CARSFVTGGEQYF
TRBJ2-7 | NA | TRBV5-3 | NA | TGTGCCTACGAGGGGCGATACGAGCAGTACTTC | CAYEGRYEQYF
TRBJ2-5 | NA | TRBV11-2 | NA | TGTGCCAGCAGCCCACGGGGAGACACGGACACCCAGTACTTC | CASSPRGDTDTQYF
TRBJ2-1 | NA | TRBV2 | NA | TGTGCCAGCAGTGGGCTAGGGCCGATGACATTCTACAATGAGCAGTTCTTC | CASSGLGPMTFYNEQFF
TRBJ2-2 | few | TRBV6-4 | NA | TGTGCCAGCAGTCCAAGGGCAGGGGAATCTACCGGGGAGCTGTTTTTT | CASSPRAGESTGELFF
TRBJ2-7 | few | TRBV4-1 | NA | TGCGCCAGCAGCCTCTCCGGGACTCAAGAGCAGTACTTC | CASSLSGTQEQYF
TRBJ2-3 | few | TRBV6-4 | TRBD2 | TGTGCCAGCAGTGACTCGAGCGGGGCTAGCACAGATACGCAGTATTTT | CASSDSSGASTDTQYF
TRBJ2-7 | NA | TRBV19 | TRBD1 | TGTGCCAGTAGCAGAACGGGACAGAAAACCTACGAGCAGTACTTC | CASSRTGQKTYEQYF
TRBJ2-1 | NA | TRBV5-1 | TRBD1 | TGCGCCAGCAGCTTGGCCCTGGGACAGGGGAGGAATGAGCAGTTCTTC | CASSLALGQGRNEQFF
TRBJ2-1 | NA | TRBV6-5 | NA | TGTGCCAGCACCCAACAACAGGGCAATGAGCAGTTCTTC | CASTQQQGNEQFF
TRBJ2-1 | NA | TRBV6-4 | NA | TGTGCCAGCAGTGGGGACAAGGGGTTAGAAGGCAATGAGCAGTTCTTC | CASSGDKGLEGNEQFF
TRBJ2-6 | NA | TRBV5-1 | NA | TGCGCCAGCGGCGCTGGGGGGGCAGGGCGGTCTGGGGCCAACGTCCTGACTTTC | CASGAGGAGRSGANVLTF
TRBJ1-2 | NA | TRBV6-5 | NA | TGTGCCAGCACGAGGGGGTCCTGGGTGGACTATGGCTACACCTTC | CASTRGSWVDYGYTF
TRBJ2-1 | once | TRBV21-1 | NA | TGTGCCAGCAGCAAAGAATGGCCAGGATTACTAGCGGGAGGGAAATACAATGAGCAGTTCTTC | CASSKEWPGLLAGGKYNEQFF
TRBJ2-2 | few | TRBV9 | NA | TGTGCCAGCAGCGTAGCTTGGGGTCGTGCCGGGGAGCTGTTTTTT | CASSVAWGRAGELFF
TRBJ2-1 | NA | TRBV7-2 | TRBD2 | TGTGCCAGCAGCTTACAGACTAGCGGGAGTGAGCAGTTCTTC | CASSLQTSGSEQFF
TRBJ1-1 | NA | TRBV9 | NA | TGTGCCACGGGGGTGGGGCCGGAACTGAACACTGAAGCTTTCTTT | CATGVGPELNTEAFF
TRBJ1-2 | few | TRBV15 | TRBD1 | TGTGCCACCAGCAGAGGACAGGGTCTTGGCTACACCTTC | CATSRGQGLGYTF